Given below is one TCR beta chain in context. This specimen comes from a study of T cells after yellow fever vaccination. Each CDR3 protein gets one entry after TCRdb re-called the 5' RACE reads with MiXCR. The sample contains approximately 510,000 distinct CDR3 sequences, around a fifth of which appear only once. Germline V CDR1 and CDR2: DFQATT, SNEGSKA (reference sequence). CDR3 size: 13 residues. V lost 5 bases and J 7 bases, leaving 17 bases between the germline ends. The chain couples TRBV20-1 to TRBJ1-1; D is possibly TRBD1 (6 bases). The TCR was taken from a man aged 18 to 30 who received the YFV17D yellow fever vaccine. The source material was PBMCs, sampled less than 25 days after the first yellow fever vaccination. CDR3 nucleotides: TGCAGTGCTCGTCCCCGGGGGGCGGGTGAAGCTTTCTTT. The encoded protein is CSARPRGAGEAFF.